The source of this T cell receptor beta chain is a study of T cells in Graves' hyperthyroidism and ophthalmopathy. Notes on the study in general: Also found in blood were most expanded thyroid clonotypes above 0.001. From stable hyperthyroidism, ophthalmopathy was separated by a 13 V-J model.

J lost 6 bases, V lost 4 bases, and 9 bases had no gene match. CDR3 size: 17 residues. Looked up from germline, CDR1 is LNHNV and CDR2 is YYDKDF (reference sequence). This clonotype was detected ten times or more. Its cognate antigen is unknown. Ophthalmopathy patients all had a Clinical Activity Score of at least 3, a NOSPECS grade of at least 4 and disease under 3 months old. Amplification of TCR beta CDR3 regions used RNA as the template. The primer set for the first-round RT-PCR of the TCR CDR3 was HTBI. TCRdb re-derived calls from the multiplex PCR reads in MiXCR, one entry per CDR3 protein. The table records about 350,000 distinct CDR3 sequences, 15% to 20% of them present only once.

The J gene is TRBJ2-3, the V gene TRBV15; 14 bases align to TRBD2. Sequencing input: blood. The clonotype originates from a middle-aged woman with Graves' ophthalmopathy. The CDR3 reads CATSIGKTSGREDTQYF. The CDR3, as DNA: TGTGCCACCAGCATTGGAAAGACTAGCGGGAGGGAGGATACGCAGTATTTT.